This TCR beta chain comes out of a study of OX40 agonist ivuxolimab in advanced cancers. Study at large: Participants could have had prior anti-PD-1, anti-PD-L1 or anti-CTLA-4 therapy, and around 40% had some. Study-wide findings and caveats: In the 0.1-3.0 mg/kg groups, partial responders showed among the lowest expansion. With doses of 0.1 to 3.0 mg/kg, CD4+ and CD8+ blood T cells had undergone clonal expansion by week 6.

V lost 6 bases to trimming and J lost 5 bases, with 17 bases between them. The CDR3 sequence is 14 residues long. From germline, CDR1 is MNHEY and CDR2 SVGAGI. Blood sampling was done at baseline, cycle 4 day 1, and cycle 7 day 1. Profiling relied on immunoSEQ multiplex PCR, and the TCRdb table lists in-frame clones only, not all of them. The sample lists around 100,000 clones, about nine tenths occurring once. As regards this clone: The antigen is unknown.

The sequences come from CD4+ or CD8+ T cells sorted from blood, collected in a trial of the OX40 agonist ivuxolimab. The V call is TRBV6-5, the J call TRBJ2-7; a possible D gene is TRBD1 (7 bases). The sequence derives from an adult with an advanced solid tumor such as melanoma, head and neck, liver or kidney cancer. The CDR3 sequence: CASSPRQGGHEQYF. The CDR3 DNA reads TGTGCCAGCAGCCCCCGACAGGGAGGTCACGAGCAGTACTTC.